Shown below are 10 T cell receptor beta chains from a single sample sequenced in a study of blood T cell repertoires in COVID-19 (dated by TCRdb to the early 2020s). Receptor amplification or capture employed the immunoSEQ multiplex PCR assay. TCRdb limited this immuneACCESS table to in-frame rearrangements with V and J called. A share of clones is missing; checked studies link under half to unresolved V genes, and the rest is unexplained. For this sample there are 200,000 to 300,000 clones; 88% appear just once. 0.7% of the sample goes to the ten largest clones. Material: peripheral blood. Receptors were obtained from a human donor in a cohort sampled during active COVID-19.

The rearrangement joins TRBV2 to TRBJ2-7; 12 positions match TRBD1. Germline trimming cut 7 bases from V and 5 bases from J; bases unmatched to any gene: 9. The CDR3 spans 15 residues. CDR1 and CDR2 from the germline V gene are SNHLY and FYNNEI. The CDR3 loop reads CASTPWGQGAHEQYF. Written as DNA, the CDR3 is TGTGCCAGCACCCCCTGGGGACAGGGGGCCCACGAGCAGTACTTC.

This chain uses TRBV5-6 with TRBJ1-2; D uncertain. Deletions cut 4 bases from V and 3 bases from J, with 10 bases between. The CDR3 sequence is 13 residues long. Germline V gene data show CDR1 as SGHDT and CDR2 as YYEEEE. The CDR3: CASSPGRDYGYTF. The CDR3 coding sequence is TGTGCCAGCAGCCCGGGAAGGGACTATGGCTACACCTTC.

The rearrangement joins TRBV3-1 (or the pseudogene TRBV3-2) to TRBJ2-4; the match to TRBD2 covers 12 bases. Germline V lookup: CDR1 LGHDT, CDR2 YNNKEL (reference sequence). The CDR3 length is 14 residues. V dropped 5 bases and J dropped 6; count of bases not matched to a gene: 2. In DNA, the CDR3 is TGTGCCAGCAGCACGGGACTAGCGGGAAACATTCAGTACTTC. Protein: CASSTGLAGNIQYF.

The rearrangement uses TRBV11-2 and TRBJ2-7; the D gene is possibly TRBD1 (5 bases). CDR1 is SGHAT and CDR2 is FQNNGV in the germline V gene. CDR3 length: 14 amino acids. The V and J ends lost 2 bases and 0 bases respectively, with 8 bases between them. Here the CDR3 reads CASSLQGYSYEQYF. CDR3 in DNA: TGTGCCAGCAGCTTACAGGGATACTCCTACGAGCAGTACTTC.

This chain joins TRBV5-1 and TRBJ2-1; 7 bases are shared with TRBD2. Per germline, CDR1 SGHRS and CDR2 YFSETQ. Trimming at V came to 0 bases and at J to 0 bases, leaving 3 bases not matched to a gene. This CDR3 has 16 residues. The CDR3 DNA reads TGCGCCAGCAGCTTGGGGCTAGCGGCCTCCTACAATGAGCAGTTCTTC. Protein product: CASSLGLAASYNEQFF.

This clone was counted a few times. The genes are TRBV9 and TRBJ2-1, with 9 bases matching TRBD2. CDR3 length: 15 residues. J gave up 6 bases and V 3 bases, and 7 bases lay outside the gene matches. In germline, CDR1 is SGDLS, CDR2 YYNGEE. CDR3 nucleotides: TGTGCCAGCAGCGGACTAGCGGACCCTCTCAATGAGCAGTTCTTC. This codes for CASSGLADPLNEQFF.

V is TRBV25-1 and J is TRBJ2-1, with TRBD2 identical over 11 bases. The CDR3 covers 16 residues. With 5 bases clipped from V and 7 bases from J, the junction kept 10 bases outside the gene matches. CDR1 is MGHDK and CDR2 is SYGVNS in the germline V gene. DNA of the CDR3: TGTGCCAGCAGTTCTCTAGCGGGAGGAGGTTGGAATGAGCAGTTCTTC. This encodes CASSSLAGGGWNEQFF.

The gene calls are TRBV6-5 and TRBJ2-4; D might be TRBD2 (5 bases). Germline V lookup: CDR1 MNHEY, CDR2 SVGAGI. The V gene lost 0 bases and the J gene lost 3 bases, with 9 bases spanning the gap. This CDR3 is 15 amino acids long. CDR3 DNA sequence: TGTGCCAGCAGTTACTCGTGGAGGAACAAAAACATTCAGTACTTC. Translated, it gives CASSYSWRNKNIQYF.

The chain joins TRBV10-1 to TRBJ2-2; 7 bases align to TRBD1. The V gene's germline CDR1 is WNHNN and CDR2 SYGVQD (reference sequence). The ends lost 10 bases at V and 5 bases at J; junction bases unmatched: 19. This CDR3 contains 17 residues. CDR3 region: CAIDREEGAIRTGELFF. CDR3 DNA: TGCGCCATCGACAGGGAAGAGGGGGCAATCCGGACCGGGGAGCTGTTTTTT.

This sequence joins TRBV29-1 and TRBJ1-2; D may be TRBD1 (5 bases). The CDR3 runs 12 residues. The V gene lost 7 bases and the J gene lost 7 bases, with 16 bases spanning the gap. Germline V gene data show CDR1 as SQVTM and CDR2 as ANQGSEA. DNA of the CDR3: TGCAGCGAACACCGGGGCGGGGGTGGCTACACCTTC. Protein product: CSEHRGGGGYTF.